This T cell receptor (beta chain) was sequenced in a study of blood T cell repertoires in COVID-19. The overall study: Donors in the United States, Italy and Spain gave samples during acute or convalescent COVID-19.

Germline CDR1 is WNHNN and CDR2 is SYGVQD (reference sequence). Trimming took 6 bases from V and 3 from J, leaving 13 bases between them. The CDR3 runs to 14 residues. The assay was immunoSEQ multiplex PCR, and TCRdb's table has in-frame clones only and misses some. The profile covers approximately 46,000 clones, with roughly 68% appearing a single time and approximately 62% taken by the ten largest. The chain joins TRBV10-1 to TRBJ2-3, with a possible D match to TRBD2 (6 bases). The sequenced sample was peripheral blood. The receptor was derived from an older man with acute or convalescent COVID-19. CDR3: CASSGLYSTDTQYF. The CDR3 bases are TGCGCCAGCAGCGGACTATACAGTACAGATACGCAGTATTTT.